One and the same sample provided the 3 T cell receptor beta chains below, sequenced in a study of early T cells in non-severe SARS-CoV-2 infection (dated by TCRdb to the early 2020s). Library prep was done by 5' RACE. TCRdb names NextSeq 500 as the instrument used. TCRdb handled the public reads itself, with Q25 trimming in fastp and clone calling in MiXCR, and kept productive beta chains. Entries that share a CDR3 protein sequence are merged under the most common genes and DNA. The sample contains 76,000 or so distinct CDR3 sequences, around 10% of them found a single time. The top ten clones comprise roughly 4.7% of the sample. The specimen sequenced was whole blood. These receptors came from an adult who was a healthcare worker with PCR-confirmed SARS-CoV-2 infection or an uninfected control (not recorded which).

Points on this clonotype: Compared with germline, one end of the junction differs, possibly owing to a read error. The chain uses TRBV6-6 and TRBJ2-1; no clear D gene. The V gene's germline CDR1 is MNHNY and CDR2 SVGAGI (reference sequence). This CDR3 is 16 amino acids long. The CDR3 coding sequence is TGTGCCAGCGGTTACTCTGCATTAAGCTCCTACAATGAGCAGTTCTTC. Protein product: CASGYSALSSYNEQFF.

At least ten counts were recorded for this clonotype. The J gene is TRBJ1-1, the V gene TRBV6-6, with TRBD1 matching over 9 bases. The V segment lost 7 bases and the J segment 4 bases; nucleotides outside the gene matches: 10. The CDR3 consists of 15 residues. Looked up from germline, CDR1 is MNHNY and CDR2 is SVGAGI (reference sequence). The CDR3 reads CASIVYRGLGTEAFF. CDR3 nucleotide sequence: TGTGCCAGCATTGTATACAGGGGGCTCGGCACTGAAGCTTTCTTT.

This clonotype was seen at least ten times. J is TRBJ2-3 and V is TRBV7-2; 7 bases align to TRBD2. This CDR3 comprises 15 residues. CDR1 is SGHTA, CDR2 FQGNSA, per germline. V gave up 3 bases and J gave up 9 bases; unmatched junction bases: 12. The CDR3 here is CASSFAGAPFNTQYF. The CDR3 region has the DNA TGTGCCAGCAGCTTTGCGGGAGCCCCATTCAACACGCAGTATTTT. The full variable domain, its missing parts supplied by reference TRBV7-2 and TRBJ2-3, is GAGVSQSPSNKVTEKGKDVELRCDPISGHTALYWYRQSLGQGLEFLIYFQGNSAPDKSGLPSDRFSAERTGGSVSTLTIQRTQQEDSAVYLCASSFAGAPFNTQYFGPGTRLTVL.